Described below is a single T cell receptor beta chain sequence and its context. These data are taken from a study of blood T cell repertoires in COVID-19. Study-level background: T cells, B-cell-depleted T cells, or PBMCs supplied cDNA or gDNA.

Germline CDR1 is MNHEY and CDR2 is SMNVEV (reference sequence). This CDR3 has 14 residues. V shed 0 bases, J shed 7 bases, and the junction held 5 bases outside the gene matches. TCRdb's table, derived via immunoSEQ multiplex PCR, lists solely in-frame clones and lacks some. The repertoire holds 50,000 to 80,000 clones, about 88% seen once, with around two fifths in the top ten. Sequences were obtained from peripheral blood. J is TRBJ1-2 and V is TRBV27, with 7 nucleotides matching TRBD1. The source of this sequence is a woman aged 60 to 75 with COVID-19, enrolled during active disease. The DNA for the CDR3 is TGTGCCAGCAGTTTATCGTCGGCAGGGGGTGGCTACACCTTC. It specifies CASSLSSAGGGYTF.